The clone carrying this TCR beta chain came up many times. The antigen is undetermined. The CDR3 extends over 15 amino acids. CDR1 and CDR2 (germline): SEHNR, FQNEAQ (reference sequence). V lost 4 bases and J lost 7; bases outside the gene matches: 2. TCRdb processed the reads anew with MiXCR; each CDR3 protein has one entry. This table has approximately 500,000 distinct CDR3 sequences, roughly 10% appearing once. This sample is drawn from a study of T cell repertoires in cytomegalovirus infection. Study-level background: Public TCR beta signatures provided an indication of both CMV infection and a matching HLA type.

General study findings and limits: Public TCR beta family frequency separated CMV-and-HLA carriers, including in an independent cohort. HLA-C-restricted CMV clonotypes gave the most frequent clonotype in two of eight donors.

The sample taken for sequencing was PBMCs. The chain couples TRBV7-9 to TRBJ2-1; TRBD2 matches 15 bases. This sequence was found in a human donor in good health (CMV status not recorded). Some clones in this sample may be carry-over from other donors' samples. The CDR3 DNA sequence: TGTGCCAGCAGCTGGGGGACTAGCGGGAGGAATGAGCAGTTCTTC. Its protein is CASSWGTSGRNEQFF.